This TCR beta chain originates from a study of blood T cell repertoires in COVID-19. As for the study in general: Both acute and convalescent COVID-19 samples were obtained from the United States, Italy and Spain. The analysed material was cDNA or gDNA that came from T cells, B-cell-depleted T cells, or PBMCs.

Per the original data handling: It was from reference gene primer amplification that nucleated cell counts were estimated. The protocol was immunoSEQ multiplex PCR, while the TCRdb copy is restricted to in-frame clones and leaves out a portion. That table supplies the V and J calls and clone size; D and trimming were determined from the DNA. Here the sample spans over 150,000 clones, 75% to 90% being singletons. In germline, CDR1 is MNHEY, CDR2 SVGAGI. This CDR3 comprises 13 residues. V lost 2 bases and J 3 bases, leaving 8 bases between the germline ends. The Seattle site enrolled patients during active infection and followed them longitudinally.

The source is a woman aged 40 to 50 with COVID-19, enrolled during active disease. Specimen: peripheral blood. This chain joins TRBV6-5 and TRBJ2-7; D perhaps matches TRBD2 (5 bases). For the CDR3, the DNA is TGTGCCAGCAGTTACGCGGCGGGCTACGAGCAGTACTTC. Its protein is CASSYAAGYEQYF.